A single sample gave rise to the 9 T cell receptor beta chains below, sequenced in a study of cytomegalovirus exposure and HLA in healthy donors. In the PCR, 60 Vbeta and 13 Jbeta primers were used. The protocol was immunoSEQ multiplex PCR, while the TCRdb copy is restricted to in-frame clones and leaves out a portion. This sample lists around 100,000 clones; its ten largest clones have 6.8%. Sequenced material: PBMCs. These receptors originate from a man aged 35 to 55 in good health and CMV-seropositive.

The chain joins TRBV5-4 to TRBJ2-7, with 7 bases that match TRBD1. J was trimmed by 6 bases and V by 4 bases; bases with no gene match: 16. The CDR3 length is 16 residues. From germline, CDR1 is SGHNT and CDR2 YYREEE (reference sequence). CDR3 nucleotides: TGTGCCAGCAGCGGTCCGCCGGGACAGCAATACGGCGAGCAGTACTTC. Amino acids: CASSGPPGQQYGEQYF. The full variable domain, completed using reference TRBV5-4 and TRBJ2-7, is ETGVTQSPTHLIKTRGQQVTLRCSSQSGHNTVSWYQQALGQGPQFIFQYYREEENGRGNFPPRFSGLQFPNYSSELNVNALELDDSALYLCASSGPPGQQYGEQYFGPGTRLTVT.

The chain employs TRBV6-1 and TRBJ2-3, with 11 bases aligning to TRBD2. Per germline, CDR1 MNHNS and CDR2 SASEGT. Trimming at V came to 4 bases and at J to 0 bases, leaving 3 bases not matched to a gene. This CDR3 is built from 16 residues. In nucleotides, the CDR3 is TGTGCCAGCAGTGCCCGGACTAGCGGGAGCACAGATACGCAGTATTTT. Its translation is CASSARTSGSTDTQYF.

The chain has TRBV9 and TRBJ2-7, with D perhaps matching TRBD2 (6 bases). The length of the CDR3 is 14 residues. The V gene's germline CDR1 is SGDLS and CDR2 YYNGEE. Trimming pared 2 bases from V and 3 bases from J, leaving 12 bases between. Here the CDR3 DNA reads TGTGCCAGCAGCGTCGGGGACTGGAACTACGAGCAGTACTTC. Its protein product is CASSVGDWNYEQYF. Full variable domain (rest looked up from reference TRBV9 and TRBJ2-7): DSGVTQTPKHLITATGQRVTLRCSPRSGDLSVYWYQQSLDQGLQFLIQYYNGEERAKGNILERFSAQQFPDLHSELNLSSLELGDSALYFCASSVGDWNYEQYFGPGTRLTVT.

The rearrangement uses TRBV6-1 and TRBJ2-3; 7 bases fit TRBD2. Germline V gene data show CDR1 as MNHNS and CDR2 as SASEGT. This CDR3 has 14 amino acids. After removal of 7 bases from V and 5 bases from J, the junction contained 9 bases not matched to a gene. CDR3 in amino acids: CASKVGLAVDTQYF. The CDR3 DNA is TGTGCCAGCAAGGTCGGGCTAGCGGTAGATACGCAGTATTTT.

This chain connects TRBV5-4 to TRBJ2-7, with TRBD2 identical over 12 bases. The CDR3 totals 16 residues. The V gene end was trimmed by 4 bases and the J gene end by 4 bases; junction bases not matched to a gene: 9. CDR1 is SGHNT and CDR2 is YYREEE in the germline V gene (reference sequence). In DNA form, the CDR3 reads TGTGCCAGCAGCCCGTCTAGCGGGAGGGCCTTTTACGAGCAGTACTTC. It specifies CASSPSSGRAFYEQYF.

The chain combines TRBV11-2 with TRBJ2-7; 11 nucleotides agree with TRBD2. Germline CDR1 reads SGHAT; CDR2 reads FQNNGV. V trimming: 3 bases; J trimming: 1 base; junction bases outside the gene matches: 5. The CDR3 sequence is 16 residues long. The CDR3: CASSLGTSGRSYEQYF. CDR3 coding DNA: TGTGCCAGCAGCTTGGGCACTAGCGGGAGATCCTACGAGCAGTACTTC.

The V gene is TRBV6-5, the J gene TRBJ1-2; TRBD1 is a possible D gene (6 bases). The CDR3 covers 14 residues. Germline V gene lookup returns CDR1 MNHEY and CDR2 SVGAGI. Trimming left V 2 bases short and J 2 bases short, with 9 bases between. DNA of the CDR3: TGTGCCAGCAGTTACGGGGACAAGAACTATGGCTACACCTTC. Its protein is CASSYGDKNYGYTF.

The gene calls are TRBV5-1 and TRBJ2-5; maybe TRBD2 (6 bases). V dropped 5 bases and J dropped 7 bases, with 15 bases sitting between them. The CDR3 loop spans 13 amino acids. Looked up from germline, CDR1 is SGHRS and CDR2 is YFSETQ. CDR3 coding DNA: TGCGCCAGCAGGGAGGGGCTTAAAGCGACCCAGTACTTC. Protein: CASREGLKATQYF. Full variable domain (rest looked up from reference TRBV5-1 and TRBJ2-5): KAGVTQTPRYLIKTRGQQVTLSCSPISGHRSVSWYQQTPGQGLQFLFEYFSETQRNKGNFPGRFSGRQFSNSRSEMNVSTLELGDSALYLCASREGLKATQYFGPGTRLLVL.

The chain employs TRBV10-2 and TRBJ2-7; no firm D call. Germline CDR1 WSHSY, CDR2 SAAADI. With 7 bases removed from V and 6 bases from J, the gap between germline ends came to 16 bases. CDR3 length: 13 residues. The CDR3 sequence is CASNGNPSGEQYF. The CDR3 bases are TGCGCCAGCAATGGCAACCCGTCGGGCGAGCAGTACTTC.